The sequence of this T cell receptor (beta chain) was determined in a study of T cells in localized non-small cell lung cancer. This CDR3 region has 16 residues. After removal of 0 bases from V and 5 bases from J, the junction contained 8 bases not matched to a gene. Germline CDR1 MGHRA, CDR2 YSYEKL. Sequencing was performed with immunoSEQ multiplex PCR; in TCRdb, only in-frame clones are kept and a portion is missing. The sample consists of just over 20,000 clones, approximately 87% of them appearing once. Study-wide results and caveats: Because sequencing included only one region (of the tumor), heterogeneity remains possible. Measurement of T cell clonality placed uninvolved adjacent lung highest, above the level in tumor. A median of approximately 57 clones ranked among the top 100 in tumor appeared in adjacent lung. Elevated blood T cell density was associated with longer overall survival.

Points on this clone: Its target is unknown.

The source material was PBMCs, sampled before any cancer treatment. The receptor's source is a woman aged 35 to 70 with stage II squamous cell lung carcinoma. The V gene is TRBV4-1, the J gene TRBJ2-5; 8 bases map to TRBD2. For the CDR3, the DNA is TGCGCCAGCAGCCAAGATGGAATAGCGGGACGGGAGACCCAGTACTTC. Amino acid sequence: CASSQDGIAGRETQYF.